This is a list of T cell receptor beta chains from one sample in a study of T-cell reconstitution after alpha-beta-depleted transplantation in children. Each CDR3 protein is one row after TCRdb ran MiXCR on the PCR reads. The table records about 500,000 distinct CDR3 sequences, about 31% of them present only once. The sample was PBMCs from the stem cell graft donor, taken from the stem cell graft. These receptors came from a human donor who donated a stem cell graft to a child with aplastic anemia. The CDR3 runs from the conserved cysteine through the conserved F or W. Each record gives: D gene, clone size, J gene, V gene, CDR3 length, CDR3 DNA, CDR3 protein. The D gene is left open where the match is weak. Where a row states a size, it is once, few, many or the class of an expanded clone; other rows omit it.

D: NA; size: many; J: TRBJ2-1; V: TRBV27; length: 16; DNA: TGTGCCAGCAGTTTATCGTCGGGGGCGCCCTACAATGAGCAGTTCTTC; CDR3: CASSLSSGAPYNEQFF
D: NA; size: few; J: TRBJ2-1; V: TRBV20-1; length: 12; DNA: TGCAGTGCTAGTGTTCAGCCCAATGAGCAGTTCTTC; CDR3: CSASVQPNEQFF
D: NA; size: NA; J: TRBJ2-1; V: TRBV27; length: 15; DNA: TGTGCCAGCAGATCCCTCGGGGTGGTACAGAATGAGCAGTTCTTC; CDR3: CASRSLGVVQNEQFF
D: NA; size: many; J: TRBJ1-6; V: TRBV13; length: 16; DNA: TGTGCCAGCAGCTCCTCCCTAAAGAAGGGGACTTCACCCCTCCACTTT; CDR3: CASSSSLKKGTSPLHF
D: NA; size: few; J: TRBJ2-3; V: TRBV7-2; length: 13; DNA: TGTGCCAGCAGCCCCAGGACAGCAGATACGCAGTATTTT; CDR3: CASSPRTADTQYF
D: TRBD1; size: NA; J: TRBJ2-5; V: TRBV5-5; length: 15; DNA: TGTGCCAGCAGCTGGGGACAGGGGTCAGGAGAGACCCAGTACTTC; CDR3: CASSWGQGSGETQYF
D: TRBD2; size: few; J: TRBJ2-3; V: TRBV7-2; length: 16; DNA: TGTGCCAGCAGCAAGGGACTAGCGGAGACCACAGATACGCAGTATTTT; CDR3: CASSKGLAETTDTQYF
D: TRBD1; size: few; J: TRBJ2-3; V: TRBV6-5; length: 16; DNA: TGTGCCAGCAGTTACCACAGGGGGTTTTTCACAGATACGCAGTATTTT; CDR3: CASSYHRGFFTDTQYF
D: NA; size: NA; J: TRBJ2-5; V: TRBV27; length: 17; DNA: TGTGCCAGCAGAAGTTGGTCAGGGTCTGGGTCGCAAGAGACCCAGTACTTC; CDR3: CASRSWSGSGSQETQYF
D: TRBD2; size: NA; J: TRBJ2-3; V: TRBV12-3/TRBV12-4; length: 16; DNA: TGTGCCAGCACTCCGGGACTAGCGGGAGGGCCGGATACGCAGTATTTT; CDR3: CASTPGLAGGPDTQYF
D: TRBD2; size: NA; J: TRBJ2-1; V: TRBV20-1; length: 15; DNA: TGCAGTGCCCGCCAAGGGACTAGCGCCTACAATGAGCAGTTCTTC; CDR3: CSARQGTSAYNEQFF
D: NA; size: NA; J: TRBJ1-2; V: TRBV4-2; length: 13; DNA: TGTGCCAGCAGCCACAACACCCACTATGGCTACACCTTC; CDR3: CASSHNTHYGYTF
D: TRBD2; size: NA; J: TRBJ2-3; V: TRBV28; length: 16; DNA: TGTGCCAGCAGTTTGTTTAGCGGGAGAGGGTCAGATACGCAGTATTTT; CDR3: CASSLFSGRGSDTQYF
D: NA; size: NA; J: TRBJ1-2; V: TRBV5-1; length: 13; DNA: TGCGCCAGCAGCATGACTGACAGCTATGGCTACACCTTC; CDR3: CASSMTDSYGYTF